Listed below are T cell receptor beta chains from one sample, sequenced in a study of regulatory T cells in long-lasting Graves disease. Each CDR3 protein gets one entry after TCRdb re-called the multiplex PCR reads with MiXCR. The table has some 370,000 distinct CDR3 sequences, around 11% seen once. The same data also contributed to another study, on T cells in Graves' hyperthyroidism and ophthalmopathy.

Specimen: peripheral blood mononuclear cells (PBMCs), collected at new diagnosis, from a patient treated with antithyroid drugs. The receptor set was obtained from a woman between 18 and 29 years old with Graves disease. CDR3s include the opening cysteine and the closing phenylalanine or tryptophan. The order of the fields is V gene, clone size, CDR3 protein. A row's size may be missing; if present it is once, few, many or a size class.

>TRBV20-1|many
CSARASATQEETQYF
>TRBV4-3|few
CASSQDTGTSGNSEQQFF
>TRBV27|many
CASSLYPPGVSNQPQHF
>TRBV27|many
CASSSLTGELFF
>TRBV9|.
CASSTLGGNFASEQFF
>TRBV4-3|.
CASSLTLGQYNSPLHF
>TRBV4-2|few
CASSQEGRGSYENGGYTF
>TRBV27|few
CASSYPSGARYF
>TRBV3-1|many
CASNRGARGDETQYF
>TRBV7-3|few
CASSLTNPVGLAGAWVDNEQFF
>TRBV10-3|.
CASGEREDPYEQYF
>TRBV20-1|many
CSARPSGRYNEQFF
>TRBV7-9|many
CASSFAGDYYGYTF
>TRBV6-1|few
CASRPEVSSYNEQFF
>TRBV20-1|many
CSARGFEGRNTEAFF
>TRBV20-1|many
CSANLGGSDTGELFF
>TRBV19|.
CASLGYHDTGELFF
>TRBV20-1|.
CSASLLAGVRTGELFF
>TRBV11-2|few
CASSPRQGREAFF
>TRBV19|many
CASSPSGGYTEAFF
>TRBV27|many
CASSRYGGRDEKLFF
>TRBV10-3|many
CAISEYQGYGYTF
>TRBV28|many
CASTVGGISTDTQYF
>TRBV7-2|many
CASSGQPGQGFINEQFF
>TRBV30|many
CAWTRLTGELFF
>TRBV27|many
CASSSRDGYQPQHF
>TRBV20-1|many
CSALKGLALYNEQFF
>TRBV28|.
CASSGEASGSRADTQYF
>TRBV7-2|many
CASSLDGQGTEAFF
>TRBV11-1|.
CASSYGRDSFYNEQFF
>TRBV30|few
CAWMPPGQDTDTQYF
>TRBV5-1|many
CASSFMGTSGLYNEQFF
>TRBV30|many
CAWSVGEETQYF
>TRBV12-5|many
CASGLVPIRGDYGYTF
>TRBV15|.
CATSSEGRGRETQYF
>TRBV7-8|.
CASSLEVNSGNTIYF